Included here is one T cell receptor (beta chain) sequence, with context. The antigen remains unidentified. These data originate in a study of cytomegalovirus exposure and HLA in healthy donors. General observations from the study: In vitro data verified a few CMV-associated chains as specific for CMV antigens.

The protocol was immunoSEQ multiplex PCR, while the TCRdb copy is restricted to in-frame clones and leaves out a portion. The top ten clones hold about 1% of a sample with over 250,000 clones, 80% to 90% of them seen once. This CDR3 has 13 residues. The V and J ends lost 10 bases and 0 bases, in that order; junction bases with no gene match: 5. Germline V gene lookup returns CDR1 MNHNS and CDR2 SASEGT. The chain combines TRBV6-1 with TRBJ1-1; 7 bases are shared with TRBD1. The sequence derives from a young woman in good health and CMV-seronegative. Sequenced: PBMCs. CDR3 DNA sequence: TGTGCCACTCCGGGACAGCTGAACACTGAAGCTTTCTTT. It translates to CATPGQLNTEAFF.